This TCR beta chain was observed in a study of blood T cell repertoires in COVID-19 (dated by TCRdb to 2018 to 2021). In terms of the full investigation: The collaborator samples originated in the United States, Italy and Spain and spanned the acute and convalescent phases of COVID-19. The material from the prospective study consisted of cDNA or gDNA derived from T cells, B-cell-depleted T cells, or PBMCs. Samples were obtained from the ongoing ImmuneRACE study (first 160 participants) and from 1,200 or so subjects provided by 6 global collaborators. Where available, HLA class I and class II types were taken from metadata supplied by the sample provider and were not determined by assay-based typing. The sample metadata nearly always contained a de-identified subject ID, COVID-19 status, age in years and sex. The repertoires were released in a freely available public database meant as a resource for research on the immune response to SARS-CoV-2. Subjects who had been exposed to COVID-19, were actively infected with it, or had recovered from it provided the deeply sampled blood TCRbeta repertoires that made up the dataset.

Each collaborating institution followed its own protocols to collect whole blood in K2EDTA tubes. For TCRbeta analysis, collaborator samples were shipped as frozen whole blood, as isolated PBMCs, or as DNA extracted from either sample type. General findings and caveats noted by the study authors: The quantity of clinical and demographic metadata differed by source and by participant and was supplied without curation.

Reading from cysteine to phenylalanine, the CDR3 counts 18 amino acids. Only the CDR3 part of the read is kept: 54 bases, read in frame from the first base. Taken from the germline V gene, the CDR1 and CDR2 loops are LGHNA and YSLEER. V is pruned by 0 bases and J by 1 base, leaving 5 bases of the junction without a gene match. In the case of this clone: What this receptor recognizes is not known. Nothing much larger sits one base from this clone, and base qualities are not available.

TCRbeta CDR3 regions were amplified from genomic DNA using the immunoSEQ Assay, a bias-controlled multiplex PCR. The paper's processing steps were these. The number of nucleated cells in each sample was estimated by amplification of reference gene primers within the assay. To quantify the absolute abundance of each unique TCRbeta CDR3 rearrangement, sequence reads were collapsed and filtered. For each sample, productive Simpson clonality was calculated as the square root of Simpson's diversity index across productive rearrangements. Entries here come from immuneACCESS through TCRdb and include only in-frame sequences with V and J called. Some clones fail to appear in such tables; in the studies checked, an unresolved V gene covers under half of the shortfall, and the cause of the remainder is unknown. V, J and clone size derive from that table, while D and trimming were established from the DNA sequence. The table for this sample lists over 130,000 clones; around 88% of them were counted only once. About 28% of the sample goes to the ten largest clones.

Recombination linked TRBV4-3 to TRBJ2-4; 11 central bases correspond to TRBD2. Source material: peripheral blood. This sequence originates from a human donor in a cohort sampled during active COVID-19. The nucleotide sequence is TGCGCCAGCAGCCAAGATCTAGCGGGGGGCCTCGCCAAAAACATTCAGTACTTC. This yields the protein CASSQDLAGGLAKNIQYF.